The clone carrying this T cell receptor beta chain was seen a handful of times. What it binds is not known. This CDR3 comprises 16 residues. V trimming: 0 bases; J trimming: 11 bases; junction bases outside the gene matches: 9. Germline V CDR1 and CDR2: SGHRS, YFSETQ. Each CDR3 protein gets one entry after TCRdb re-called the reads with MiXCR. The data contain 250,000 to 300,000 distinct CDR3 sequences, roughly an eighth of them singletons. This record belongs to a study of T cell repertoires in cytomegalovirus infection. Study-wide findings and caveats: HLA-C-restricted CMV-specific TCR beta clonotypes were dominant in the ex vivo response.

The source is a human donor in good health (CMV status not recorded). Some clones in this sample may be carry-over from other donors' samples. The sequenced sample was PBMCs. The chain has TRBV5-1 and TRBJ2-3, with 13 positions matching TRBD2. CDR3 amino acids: CASSLETSGGPGLQYF. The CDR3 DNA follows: TGCGCCAGCAGCTTGGAGACTAGCGGGGGGCCGGGATTGCAGTATTTT.